A selection of T cell receptor beta chains follows, all from one sample in a study of T cells after yellow fever vaccination. TCRdb re-called the 5' RACE reads through MiXCR, storing one row per CDR3 protein. The sample includes nearly 550,000 distinct CDR3 sequences, 15% to 20% of them seen just once. The sequences come from PBMCs, collected 15 days after the yellow fever booster vaccination. The source of these receptors is a man aged 25 to 40 who received the YFV17D yellow fever vaccine. CDR3s include the opening cysteine and the closing phenylalanine or tryptophan. D genes are given only for firm matches. Not all rows give a size; the values are once, few, many and, for expanded clones, a class.

D gene: .; V gene: TRBV20-1; clone size: few; J gene: TRBJ2-5; CDR3 DNA: TGCAGTGCTAGCGGGAGAAGCCAAGAGACCCAGTACTTC; CDR3 protein: CSASGRSQETQYF
D gene: .; V gene: TRBV9; clone size: .; J gene: TRBJ2-1; CDR3 DNA: TGTGCCAGCAGCGTAGGAGCGACGGGACTTTCAAATGAGCAGTTCTTC; CDR3 protein: CASSVGATGLSNEQFF
D gene: TRBD2; V gene: TRBV20-1; clone size: few; J gene: TRBJ2-7; CDR3 DNA: TGCAGTGCCAGAAGACCGAGCGGGGGGTACGAGCAGTACTTC; CDR3 protein: CSARRPSGGYEQYF
D gene: TRBD2; V gene: TRBV5-5; clone size: .; J gene: TRBJ2-1; CDR3 DNA: TGTGCCAGCACCCCATTGAGCGGGAGGATGGGTGAGCAGTTCTTC; CDR3 protein: CASTPLSGRMGEQFF
D gene: .; V gene: TRBV7-2; clone size: .; J gene: TRBJ2-7; CDR3 DNA: TGTGCCAGCAGCTTAAAACAGGGCGGTAGGAGCGAGCAGTACTTC; CDR3 protein: CASSLKQGGRSEQYF
D gene: TRBD1; V gene: TRBV12-3/TRBV12-4; clone size: few; J gene: TRBJ1-1; CDR3 DNA: TGTGCCAGCAGTACCTCGACAGGGGGCACTGAAGCTTTCTTT; CDR3 protein: CASSTSTGGTEAFF
D gene: .; V gene: TRBV20-1; clone size: few; J gene: TRBJ2-7; CDR3 DNA: TGCAGTCTGGGCGTAGCCTACGAGCAGTACTTC; CDR3 protein: CSLGVAYEQYF
D gene: TRBD2; V gene: TRBV10-3; clone size: .; J gene: TRBJ2-7; CDR3 DNA: TGTGCCATCAAGGATCCCGGGACTAGCTACGAGCAGTACTTC; CDR3 protein: CAIKDPGTSYEQYF
D gene: .; V gene: TRBV7-2; clone size: .; J gene: TRBJ2-7; CDR3 DNA: TGTGCCAGCAGCTTAGTGGGGGGCCACTTAACCTACGAGCAGTACTTC; CDR3 protein: CASSLVGGHLTYEQYF
D gene: TRBD2; V gene: TRBV28; clone size: .; J gene: TRBJ2-1; CDR3 DNA: TGTGCCAGCAGTTCCCCTCAGCGGGAGGGCCACAATGAGCAGTTCTTC; CDR3 protein: CASSSPQREGHNEQFF
D gene: .; V gene: TRBV14; clone size: few; J gene: TRBJ2-3; CDR3 DNA: TGTGCCAGCAGCCAAGATGTGGCAGGGCCCACTAGCACAGATACGCAGTATTTT; CDR3 protein: CASSQDVAGPTSTDTQYF
D gene: TRBD2; V gene: TRBV6-5; clone size: few; J gene: TRBJ2-3; CDR3 DNA: TGTGCCAGCAGTTATGGGAGGGAGACAGATACGCAGTATTTT; CDR3 protein: CASSYGRETDTQYF
D gene: .; V gene: TRBV25-1; clone size: .; J gene: TRBJ2-4; CDR3 DNA: TGTGCCAGCAGTGATCCCCGACAGATCTTGAACATTCAGTACTTC; CDR3 protein: CASSDPRQILNIQYF
D gene: .; V gene: TRBV7-2; clone size: .; J gene: TRBJ2-2; CDR3 DNA: TGTGCCAGCAGCTCCAGACAGGAGGGTAGGGAGCTGTTTTTT; CDR3 protein: CASSSRQEGRELFF
D gene: TRBD1; V gene: TRBV5-1; clone size: .; J gene: TRBJ2-2; CDR3 DNA: TGCGCCAGCAGCCCCATACAGGGGGCAAACACCGGGGAGCTGTTTTTT; CDR3 protein: CASSPIQGANTGELFF
D gene: .; V gene: TRBV4-3; clone size: .; J gene: TRBJ2-3; CDR3 DNA: TGCGCCAGCAGCCAAGATTGGACTACAGATACGCAGTATTTT; CDR3 protein: CASSQDWTTDTQYF
D gene: TRBD1; V gene: TRBV20-1; clone size: .; J gene: TRBJ2-3; CDR3 DNA: TGCAGTGCTAGAGCCTGGACAGGGAGCACAGATACGCAGTATTTT; CDR3 protein: CSARAWTGSTDTQYF